These 5 T cell receptor beta chains share one sample of origin, sequenced in a study of T-cell memory formation after mild COVID-19. MiXCR, applied by TCRdb to the 5' RACE reads, yields one record per CDR3 protein. Among about 33,000 distinct CDR3 sequences listed, about 21% were seen once. Specimen: PBMCs or a T cell subset sorted from them (not recorded which). These TCRs come from an adult who had mild COVID-19 (a few samples of this study predate the infection). Cell type and time point are not known.

This clonotype was seen more than once but under ten times. The chain has TRBV15 and TRBJ2-7; tentatively, D is TRBD1 (5 bases). Germline V gives CDR1 LNHNV, CDR2 YYDKDF (reference sequence). The CDR3 loop spans 14 amino acids. Trimming cost V 1 base and J 7 bases, with 14 bases left between them. The CDR3 region has the DNA TGTGCCACCAGCAGAGCCGACAGTTTTGAGGAGCAGTACTTC. It translates to CATSRADSFEEQYF.

This clonotype was seen many times. This chain connects TRBV5-1 to TRBJ2-6; a possible D gene is TRBD2 (6 bases). Trimming took 7 bases from V and 4 from J, leaving 15 bases between them. This CDR3 is 15 amino acids long. CDR1 and CDR2 (germline): SGHRS, YFSETQ. CDR3 sequence (DNA): TGCGCCAGCCGGGTGGGAGGTACCGGGGCCAACGTCCTGACTTTC. Protein sequence: CASRVGGTGANVLTF.

The V call is TRBV15, the J call TRBJ1-1, with D tentatively TRBD1 (5 bases). This CDR3 is 13 amino acids long. Between the trimmed V and J ends, which lost 8 bases and 6 bases, there was a span of 16 bases. CDR1 and CDR2 (germline): LNHNV, YYDKDF (reference sequence). This chain's CDR3 is CATRGYQGAEAFF. The CDR3 DNA reads TGTGCCACCCGCGGGTATCAGGGCGCTGAAGCTTTCTTT.

This clonotype turned up a few times. The chain combines TRBV13 with TRBJ1-1; 10 positions match TRBD1. The CDR3 extends over 15 amino acids. Per germline, CDR1 PRHDT and CDR2 FYEKMQ (reference sequence). With V trimmed by 4 bases and J by 3 bases, 5 bases remained unmatched. CDR3 coding DNA: TGTGCCAGCAGCTGGACAGGGGGTTGGGACACTGAAGCTTTCTTT. As protein: CASSWTGGWDTEAFF. The full variable domain, completed using reference TRBV13 and TRBJ1-1, is AAGVIQSPRHLIKEKRETATLKCYPIPRHDTVYWYQQGPGQDPQFLISFYEKMQSDKGSIPDRFSAQQFSDYHSELNMSSLELGDSALYFCASSWTGGWDTEAFFGQGTRLTVV.

This chain connects TRBV12-3 or TRBV12-4 to TRBJ2-3, with 9 bases matching TRBD2. Unmatched junction bases numbered 15, after V lost 1 base and J lost 10 bases. This CDR3 comprises 17 residues. The CDR3 reads CASSLGSSGARSLAQYF. The CDR3 nucleotides read TGTGCCAGCAGTTTAGGTTCTAGCGGGGCGCGCTCCCTTGCGCAGTATTTT.